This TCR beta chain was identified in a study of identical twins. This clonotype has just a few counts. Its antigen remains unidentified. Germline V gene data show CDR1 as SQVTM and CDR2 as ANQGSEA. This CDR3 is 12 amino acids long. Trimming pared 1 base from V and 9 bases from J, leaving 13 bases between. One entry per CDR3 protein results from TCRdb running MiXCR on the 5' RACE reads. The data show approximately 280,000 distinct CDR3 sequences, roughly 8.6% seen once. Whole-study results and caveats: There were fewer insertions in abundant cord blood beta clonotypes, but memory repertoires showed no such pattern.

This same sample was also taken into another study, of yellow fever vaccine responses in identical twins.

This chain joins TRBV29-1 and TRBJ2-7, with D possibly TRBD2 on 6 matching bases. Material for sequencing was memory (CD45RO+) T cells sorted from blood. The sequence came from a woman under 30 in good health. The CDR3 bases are TGCAGCGTTGAAGTGGACGGAGGGGCGCAGTACTTC. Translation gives CSVEVDGGAQYF.